This TCR beta chain was recovered during a study of T-cell reconstitution after alpha-beta-depleted transplantation in children. The study's findings and limits: Expanded graft clones numbering several hundred reportedly gave rise to alpha-beta T cells about two months after transplant. For some patients, TCRbeta diversity was high at day 60 because of recipient T cells and thymic progenitors that survived. By one year post-transplant, T-cell counts and diversity largely arose from T cells that were newly produced.

Preparation of the TCRbeta library involved a method that used unique molecular identifiers. Via MiXCR, TCRdb re-called the PCR reads, giving one row per CDR3 protein. Of about 830,000 distinct CDR3 sequences listed, approximately 15% are singletons. This clonotype was recorded at least ten times. What it binds is not known. The germline CDR1 and CDR2 sequences are DFQATT and SNEGSKA (reference sequence). Trimming cost V 5 bases and J 0 bases, with 11 bases left between them. The CDR3 extends over 14 amino acids. The V gene is TRBV20-1, the J gene TRBJ2-1; D gene unclear. This specimen consisted of PBMCs, mostly from graft donor cells, obtained 360 days after TCRalphabeta/CD19-depleted stem cell transplant. The sequence came from a male patient between 10 and 17 years old who had a stem cell transplant for acute lymphoblastic leukemia, so the T cells may come from the graft donor. CDR3 loop: CSAYGKSSYNEQFF. In nucleotides, the CDR3 is TGCAGTGCTTACGGAAAGAGCTCCTACAATGAGCAGTTCTTC.